The 11 T cell receptor beta chains presented below share a single source sample, sequenced in a study of T cells expressing NK-cell markers. From the 5' RACE reads, TCRdb lists one entry per CDR3 protein and no DNA. Its table records 150,000 to 180,000 distinct CDR3 sequences. The sequenced sample was blood T cells: a sorted CD56 or NKG2C T cell subset, CD4+ or CD8+ T cells, or bulk PBMC T cells (not recorded which). The receptors originated from a woman between 50 and 59 years old in good health.

The V call is TRBV7-9, the J call TRBJ2-1; the TCRdb call, TRBD1, lacks DNA for checking. There are 16 residues in the CDR3. Germline V CDR1 and CDR2: SEHNR, FQNEAQ (reference sequence). The CDR3 sequence: CASSPTGGLRHNEQFF.

The V call is TRBV20-1, the J call TRBJ2-1; there is no DNA to check the TCRdb D call of TRBD1. CDR3 size: 12 residues. CDR1 and CDR2 (germline): DFQATT, SNEGSKA (reference sequence). The CDR3 loop reads CSASTGYNEQFF.

The chain has TRBV29-1 and TRBJ2-5; absent DNA, TCRdb's TRBD1 call cannot be checked. Germline V gene data show CDR1 as SQVTM and CDR2 as ANQGSEA. The CDR3 consists of 16 residues. The CDR3 region is CSVGGGRGSLKETQYF.

J is TRBJ1-1 and V is TRBV12-3 or TRBV12-4; lacking DNA, the TRBD1 call made by TCRdb goes unchecked. This CDR3 has 14 amino acids. This CDR3 reads CASSSGGMNTEAFF.

The chain carries TRBV2 and TRBJ1-6; TCRdb's assignment of TRBD1 cannot be checked, as there is no DNA. The CDR3 runs 15 residues. The germline V gene encodes CDR1 SNHLY and CDR2 FYNNEI. CDR3 in amino acids: CASSEAGGGRSPLHF. The variable domain in full, completed from reference TRBV2 and TRBJ1-6, reads EPEVTQTPSHQVTQMGQEVILRCVPISNHLYFYWYRQILGQKVEFLVSFYNNEISEKSEIFDDQFSVERPDGSNFTLKIRSTKLEDSAMYFCASSEAGGGRSPLHFGNGTRLTVT.

CDR3 protein: CATSDLQGPSYNEQFF. V gene TRBV24-1 combines with J gene TRBJ2-1. The CDR3 has 16 residues. From germline, CDR1 is KGHDR and CDR2 SFDVKD.

This chain's CDR3 is CASSQATGTRTSTDTQYF. The chain uses TRBV4-2 and TRBJ2-3; absent DNA, TCRdb's TRBD2 call cannot be checked. The CDR3 is made up of 18 amino acids. The germline gives CDR1 LGHNA, CDR2 YNFKEQ.

The genes are TRBV20-1 and TRBJ2-7; TCRdb names TRBD2, which stays unverified in the absence of DNA. Germline V gene sequence: CDR1 DFQATT, CDR2 SNEGSKA (reference sequence). This CDR3 region has 15 residues. Here the CDR3 reads CSARSVLAEAYEQYF.

This chain joins TRBV10-2 and TRBJ1-1. The germline CDR1 and CDR2 sequences are WSHSY and SAAADI. CDR3 size: 12 residues. The CDR3 reads CASSGSNTEAFF.

The chain employs TRBV20-1 and TRBJ2-5; TCRdb returns TRBD1, unconfirmable since there is no DNA. The CDR3 sequence is 13 residues long. CDR1 and CDR2 (germline): DFQATT, SNEGSKA (reference sequence). CDR3: CSAPFDIQETQYF.

This chain joins TRBV20-1 and TRBJ2-1. Germline CDR1 is DFQATT and CDR2 is SNEGSKA (reference sequence). CDR3 size: 14 residues. CDR3 in amino acids: CSARDVLGSNEQFF.